This paragraph covers one TCR beta chain sequence. The antigen is unknown. This CDR3 region has 12 residues. CDR1 and CDR2 from the germline V gene are LGHDT and YNNKEL (reference sequence). Trimming cost V 3 bases and J 7 bases, with 6 bases left between them. Time point meaning: persistent/refractory GD, antithyroid drugs over 5 years with positive TRAb. RNA from PBMCs was the source of the TCR library. The sample comes from a study of regulatory T cells in long-lasting Graves disease. Construction of TCR beta libraries relied on iRepertoire HTBI primers and on Arm-PCR targeting CDR3 regions. In TCRdb, the multiplex PCR reads were re-called with MiXCR into one record per CDR3 protein. This sample has roughly 430,000 distinct CDR3 sequences, with roughly 23% found just once. Study-wide findings and caveats: TRBV28, TRBJ1-2 and TRBJ2-5 emerged as the favored segments in persistent disease.

The material sequenced was peripheral blood mononuclear cells (PBMCs), taken when the disease was refractory, from a patient treated with antithyroid drugs. The rearrangement joins TRBV3-1 to TRBJ2-2; no reliable D call. The sequence was collected from a female donor with Graves disease. The CDR3 sequence: CASSHIFGELFF. The DNA of the CDR3 is TGTGCCAGCAGCCATATCTTCGGGGAGCTGTTTTTT.